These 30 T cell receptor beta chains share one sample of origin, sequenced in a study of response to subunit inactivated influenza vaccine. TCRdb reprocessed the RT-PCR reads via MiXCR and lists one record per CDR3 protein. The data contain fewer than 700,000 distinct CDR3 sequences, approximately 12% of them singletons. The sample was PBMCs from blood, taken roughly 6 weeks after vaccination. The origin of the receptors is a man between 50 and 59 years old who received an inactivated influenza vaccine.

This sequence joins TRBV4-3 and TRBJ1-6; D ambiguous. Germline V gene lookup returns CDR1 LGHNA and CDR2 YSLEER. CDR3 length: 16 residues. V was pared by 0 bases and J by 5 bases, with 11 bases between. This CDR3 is CASSQEALGNNSPLHF. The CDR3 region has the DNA TGCGCCAGCAGCCAAGAAGCCTTAGGAAATAATTCACCCCTCCACTTT.

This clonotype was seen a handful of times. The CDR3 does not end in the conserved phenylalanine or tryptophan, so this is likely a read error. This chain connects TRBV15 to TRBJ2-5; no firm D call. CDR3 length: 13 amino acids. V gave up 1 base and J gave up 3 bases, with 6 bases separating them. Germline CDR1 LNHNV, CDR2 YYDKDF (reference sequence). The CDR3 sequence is CATSRAEKETQYL. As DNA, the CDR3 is TGTGCCACCAGCAGAGCGGAGAAAGAGACCCAGTACCTC.

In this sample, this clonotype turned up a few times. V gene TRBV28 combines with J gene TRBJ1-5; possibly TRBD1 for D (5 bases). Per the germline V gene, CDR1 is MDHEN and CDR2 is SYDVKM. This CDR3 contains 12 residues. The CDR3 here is CAQGSGNQPQHF. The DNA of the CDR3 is TGTGCGCAGGGTAGTGGCAATCAGCCCCAGCATTTT.

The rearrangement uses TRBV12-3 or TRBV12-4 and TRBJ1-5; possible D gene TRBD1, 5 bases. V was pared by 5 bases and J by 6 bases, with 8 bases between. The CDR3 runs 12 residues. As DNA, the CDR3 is TGTGCCAGCAGTAGGGGATTTCAGCCCCAGCATTTT. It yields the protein CASSRGFQPQHF.

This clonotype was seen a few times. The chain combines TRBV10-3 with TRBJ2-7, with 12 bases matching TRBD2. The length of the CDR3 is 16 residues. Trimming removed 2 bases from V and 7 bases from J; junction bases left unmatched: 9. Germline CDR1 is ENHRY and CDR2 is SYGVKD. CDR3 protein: CAISEGLAGGPLEQYF. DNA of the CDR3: TGTGCCATCAGTGAGGGCCTAGCGGGAGGGCCACTGGAGCAGTACTTC.

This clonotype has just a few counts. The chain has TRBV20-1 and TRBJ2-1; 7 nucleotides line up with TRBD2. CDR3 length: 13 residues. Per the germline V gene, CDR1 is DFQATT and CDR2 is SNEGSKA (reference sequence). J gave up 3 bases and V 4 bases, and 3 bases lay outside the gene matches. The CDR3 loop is CSAKGGGYNEQFF. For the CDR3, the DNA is TGCAGTGCTAAAGGCGGGGGCTACAATGAGCAGTTCTTC.

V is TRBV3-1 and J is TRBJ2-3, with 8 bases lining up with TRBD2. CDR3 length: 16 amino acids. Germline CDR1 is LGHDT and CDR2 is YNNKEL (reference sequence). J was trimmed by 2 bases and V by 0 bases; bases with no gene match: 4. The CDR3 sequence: CASSQEGGLDTDTQYF. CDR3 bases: TGTGCCAGCAGCCAAGAAGGGGGACTAGACACAGATACGCAGTATTTT.

The CDR3 DNA reads TGTGCCACCAGCGAGGTAGCGGGAGGGTCCGGGGAGCTGTTTTTT. This sequence encodes CATSEVAGGSGELFF. The chain couples TRBV15 to TRBJ2-2, with 11 bases identical to TRBD2. Per the germline V gene, CDR1 is LNHNV and CDR2 is YYDKDF (reference sequence). This CDR3 is built from 15 residues. After removal of 5 bases from V and 6 bases from J, the junction contained 5 bases not matched to a gene.

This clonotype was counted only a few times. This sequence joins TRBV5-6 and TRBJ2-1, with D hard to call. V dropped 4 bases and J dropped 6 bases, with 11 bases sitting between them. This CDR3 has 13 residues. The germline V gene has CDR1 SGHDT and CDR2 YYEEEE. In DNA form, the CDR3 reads TGTGCCAGCAGCGTCGGGCTTTTCAATGAGCAGTTCTTC. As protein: CASSVGLFNEQFF.

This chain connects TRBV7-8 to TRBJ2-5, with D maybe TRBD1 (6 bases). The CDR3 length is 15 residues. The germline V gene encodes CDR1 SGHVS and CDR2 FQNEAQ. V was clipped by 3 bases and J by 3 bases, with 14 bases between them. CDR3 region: CASSFPGAREETQYF. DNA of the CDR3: TGTGCCAGCAGCTTCCCAGGGGCGAGGGAAGAGACCCAGTACTTC.

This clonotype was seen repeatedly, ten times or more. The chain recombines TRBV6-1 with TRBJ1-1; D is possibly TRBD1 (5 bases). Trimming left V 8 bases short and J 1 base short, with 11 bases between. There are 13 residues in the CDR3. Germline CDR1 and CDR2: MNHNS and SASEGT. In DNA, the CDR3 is TGTGCCAGCTTACGTCAGGGGAACACTGAAGCTTTCTTT. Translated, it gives CASLRQGNTEAFF.

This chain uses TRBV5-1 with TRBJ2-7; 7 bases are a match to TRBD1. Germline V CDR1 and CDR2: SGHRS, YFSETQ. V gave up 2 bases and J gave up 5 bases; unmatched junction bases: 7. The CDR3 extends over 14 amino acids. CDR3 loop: CASSFSGDRDEQYF. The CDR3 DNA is TGCGCCAGCAGCTTTTCCGGAGACAGGGACGAGCAGTACTTC.

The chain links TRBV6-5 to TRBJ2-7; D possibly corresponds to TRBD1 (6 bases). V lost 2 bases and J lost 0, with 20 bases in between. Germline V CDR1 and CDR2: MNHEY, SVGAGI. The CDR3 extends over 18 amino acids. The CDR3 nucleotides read TGTGCCAGCAGTTACACCCCCCTCCGGGACACCAGCTCCTACGAGCAGTACTTC. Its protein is CASSYTPLRDTSSYEQYF.

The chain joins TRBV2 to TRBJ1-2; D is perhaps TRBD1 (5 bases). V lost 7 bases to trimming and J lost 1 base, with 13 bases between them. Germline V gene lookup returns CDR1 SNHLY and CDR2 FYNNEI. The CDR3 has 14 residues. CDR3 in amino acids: CASIGVQGNYGYTF. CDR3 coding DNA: TGTGCCAGCATAGGGGTCCAGGGTAACTATGGCTACACCTTC.

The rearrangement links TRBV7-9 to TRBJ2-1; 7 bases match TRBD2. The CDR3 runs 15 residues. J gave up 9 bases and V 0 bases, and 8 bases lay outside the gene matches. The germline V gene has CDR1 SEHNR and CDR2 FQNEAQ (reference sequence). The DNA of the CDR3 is TGTGCCAGCAGCTTAGCGCTCTACGGGGGGAGTGAGCAGTTCTTC. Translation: CASSLALYGGSEQFF.

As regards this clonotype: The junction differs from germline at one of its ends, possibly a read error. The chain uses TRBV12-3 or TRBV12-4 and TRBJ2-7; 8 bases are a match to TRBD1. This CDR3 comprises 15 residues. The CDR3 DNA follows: TGTCCCAGCAGTGACTGGCCAGGACAGGGCGGGAAGCAGTACTTC. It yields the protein CPSSDWPGQGGKQYF.

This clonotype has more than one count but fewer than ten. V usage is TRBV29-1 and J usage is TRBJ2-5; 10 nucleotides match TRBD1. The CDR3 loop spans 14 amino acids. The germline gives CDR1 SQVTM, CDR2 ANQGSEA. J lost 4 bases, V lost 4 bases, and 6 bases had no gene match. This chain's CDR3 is CSVVTGGTGETQYF. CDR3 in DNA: TGCAGCGTTGTGACAGGGGGCACGGGAGAGACCCAGTACTTC.

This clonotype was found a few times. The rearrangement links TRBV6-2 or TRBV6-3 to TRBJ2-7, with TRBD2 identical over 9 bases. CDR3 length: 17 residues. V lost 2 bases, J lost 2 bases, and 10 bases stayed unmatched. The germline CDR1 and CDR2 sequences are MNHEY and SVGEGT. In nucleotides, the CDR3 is TGTGCCAGCAGTTACAGTAGCGGGAGAGGGAATACCTACGAGCAGTACTTC. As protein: CASSYSSGRGNTYEQYF.

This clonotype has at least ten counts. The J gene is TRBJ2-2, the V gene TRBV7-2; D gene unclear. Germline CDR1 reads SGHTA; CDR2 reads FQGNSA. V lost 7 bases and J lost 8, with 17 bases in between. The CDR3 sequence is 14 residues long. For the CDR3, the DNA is TGTGCCAGCACCCGGGCCTTCTCAACAGGGGAGCTGTTTTTT. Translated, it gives CASTRAFSTGELFF.

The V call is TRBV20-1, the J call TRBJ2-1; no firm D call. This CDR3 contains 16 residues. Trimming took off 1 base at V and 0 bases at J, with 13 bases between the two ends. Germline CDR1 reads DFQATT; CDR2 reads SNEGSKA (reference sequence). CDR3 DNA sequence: TGCAGTGCTAGAGGTGCCCCACTCAGCTCCTACAATGAGCAGTTCTTC. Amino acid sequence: CSARGAPLSSYNEQFF.

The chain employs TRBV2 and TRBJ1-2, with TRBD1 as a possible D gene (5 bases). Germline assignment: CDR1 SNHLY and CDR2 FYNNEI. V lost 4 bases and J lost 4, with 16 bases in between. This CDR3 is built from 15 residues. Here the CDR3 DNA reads TGTGCCAGCAGTGTAATCCAGGGCTCGGTCTATGGCTACACCTTC. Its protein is CASSVIQGSVYGYTF.

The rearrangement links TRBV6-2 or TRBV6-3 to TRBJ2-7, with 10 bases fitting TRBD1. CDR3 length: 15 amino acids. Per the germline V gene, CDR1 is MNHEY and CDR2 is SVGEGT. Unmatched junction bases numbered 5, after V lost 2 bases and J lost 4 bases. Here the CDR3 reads CASSYLGQGMYEQYF. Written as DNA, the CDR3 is TGTGCCAGCAGTTACCTGGGACAGGGGATGTACGAGCAGTACTTC.

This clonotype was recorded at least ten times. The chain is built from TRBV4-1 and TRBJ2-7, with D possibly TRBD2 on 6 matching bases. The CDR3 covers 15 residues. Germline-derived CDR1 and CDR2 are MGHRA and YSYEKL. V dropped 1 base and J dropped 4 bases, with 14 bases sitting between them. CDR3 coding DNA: TGCGCCAGCAGCCAAGGGCTAGCGCCTAATTACGAGCAGTACTTC. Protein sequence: CASSQGLAPNYEQYF.

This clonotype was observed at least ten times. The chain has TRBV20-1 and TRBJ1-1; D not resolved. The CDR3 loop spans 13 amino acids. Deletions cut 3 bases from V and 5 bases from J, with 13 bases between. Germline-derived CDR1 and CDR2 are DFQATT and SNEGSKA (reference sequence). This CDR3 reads CSASQYPGTEAFF. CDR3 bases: TGCAGTGCTAGCCAGTACCCCGGGACTGAAGCTTTCTTT.

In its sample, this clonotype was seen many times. The CDR3 DNA is TGCACCGTAGGTAGCACAGATACGCAGTATTTT. Protein sequence: CTVGSTDTQYF. The gene calls are TRBV29-1 and TRBJ2-3, with D uncertain. The CDR3 sequence is 11 residues long. Germline assignment: CDR1 SQVTM and CDR2 ANQGSEA.

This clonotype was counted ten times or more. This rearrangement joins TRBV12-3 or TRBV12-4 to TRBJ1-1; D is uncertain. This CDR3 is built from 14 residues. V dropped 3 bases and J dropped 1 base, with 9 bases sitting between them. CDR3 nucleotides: TGTGCCAGCAGTTTTTTCCCAGAGAACACTGAAGCTTTCTTT. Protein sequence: CASSFFPENTEAFF.

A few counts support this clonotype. This chain's CDR3 is CASSQVTSANNEQFF. DNA for the CDR3: TGTGCCAGCAGCCAGGTCACTAGCGCGAACAATGAGCAGTTCTTC. J is TRBJ2-1 and V is TRBV3-1, with 7 positions matching TRBD2. The CDR3 totals 15 residues. The V and J ends lost 3 bases and 5 bases, in that order; junction bases with no gene match: 7. In germline, CDR1 is LGHDT, CDR2 YNNKEL (reference sequence).

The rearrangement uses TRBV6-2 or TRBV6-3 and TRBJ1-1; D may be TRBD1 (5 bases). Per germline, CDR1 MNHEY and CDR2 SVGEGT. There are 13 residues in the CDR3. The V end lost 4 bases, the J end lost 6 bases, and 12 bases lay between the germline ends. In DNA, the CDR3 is TGTGCCAGCAGTTTTCGCAGGGCGGCTGAAGCTTTCTTT. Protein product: CASSFRRAAEAFF.

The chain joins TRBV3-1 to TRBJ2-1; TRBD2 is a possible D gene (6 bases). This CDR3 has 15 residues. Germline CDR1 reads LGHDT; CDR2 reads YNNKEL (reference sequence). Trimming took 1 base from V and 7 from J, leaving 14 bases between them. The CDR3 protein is CASSQASASINEQFF. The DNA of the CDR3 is TGTGCCAGCAGCCAAGCTAGCGCCAGTATTAATGAGCAGTTCTTC.

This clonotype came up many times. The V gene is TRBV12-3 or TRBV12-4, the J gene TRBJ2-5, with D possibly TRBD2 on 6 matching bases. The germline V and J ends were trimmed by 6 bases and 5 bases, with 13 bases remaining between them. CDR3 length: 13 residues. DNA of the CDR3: TGTGCCAGCAGGTCGGGGGTTACGGAGACCCAGTACTTC. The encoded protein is CASRSGVTETQYF.